This record looks at one T cell receptor (beta chain) sequence and its context. The entry originates in a study of blood T cell repertoires in COVID-19. Study-wide background: Collection of acute and convalescent COVID-19 samples took place in the United States, Italy and Spain. PBMCs, B-cell-depleted T cells, or T cells were the source of the cDNA or gDNA that made up the material.

The CDR3 contains 13 residues. With 6 bases removed from V and 4 bases from J, the gap between germline ends came to 10 bases. Assignment of participants to cohorts was predicated upon participant-reported clinical history. The study counted Cohort 3 donors as recovered given two negative PCRs, clearance, or symptom resolution. Assay used: immunoSEQ multiplex PCR; TCRdb lists only in-frame clones, some missing. The data show 300,000 to 400,000 clones, about 87% seen once. The sequence was collected from a man aged 25 to 40 who had recovered from COVID-19. Input material: PBMCs or T cells enriched from blood (not recorded which). This sequence joins TRBV12-3 or TRBV12-4 and TRBJ1-5, with a tentative D call TRBD1 (6 bases). The CDR3 spells CASSQTGNQPQHF. In nucleotides, the CDR3 is TGTGCCAGCAGCCAGACAGGTAATCAGCCCCAGCATTTT.